The entry that follows covers one T cell receptor (beta chain) sequence. The antigen is unknown. These data come from a study of CD8 T cell repertoires and HIV-1 epitope variants. Across the whole study: Separate wells received one of Twenty-five Gag or Nef variant peptides. IL-2, IL-7 and IL-15 were added on days 3 and 7 of roughly 11-day cultures. Enriched T cells were co-cultured with equal numbers of autologous T cell-negative antigen-presenting cells.

General observations from the study: Six of nine antigen-specific clonotypes appeared cross-reactive to autologous or escape variants.

Only in-frame clones appear in the TCRdb table, and some are missing; sequencing was by immunoSEQ multiplex PCR. The profile covers almost 5,000 clones, with 68% appearing a single time and more than 40% taken by the ten largest. The sequence came from a male donor with HIV. Sequenced material: cultured CD8+ T cells derived from PBMCs.

The CDR3 region is CASSERYREQETQYF. CDR3 sequence (DNA): TGTGCCAGCAGTGAACGCTACAGGGAGCAAGAGACCCAGTACTTC. V is TRBV2 and J is TRBJ2-5; tentatively, D is TRBD1 (6 bases). The CDR3 covers 15 residues. V lost 2 bases and J 2 bases, leaving 12 bases between the germline ends. Germline V gene sequence: CDR1 SNHLY, CDR2 FYNNEI.